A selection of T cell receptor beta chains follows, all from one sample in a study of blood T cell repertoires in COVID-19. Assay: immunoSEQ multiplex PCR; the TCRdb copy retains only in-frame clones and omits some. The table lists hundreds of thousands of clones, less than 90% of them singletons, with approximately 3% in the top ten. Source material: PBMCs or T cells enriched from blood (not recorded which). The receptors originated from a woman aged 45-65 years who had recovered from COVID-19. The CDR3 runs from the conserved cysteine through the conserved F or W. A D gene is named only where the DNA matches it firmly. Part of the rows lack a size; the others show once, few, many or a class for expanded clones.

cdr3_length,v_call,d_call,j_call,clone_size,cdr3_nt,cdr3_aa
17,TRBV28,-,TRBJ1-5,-,TGTGCCAGCAGACCCTCCTTCCGGGACTTCTTAAATCAGCCCCAGCATTTT,CASRPSFRDFLNQPQHF
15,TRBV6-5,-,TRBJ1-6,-,TGTGCCAGCAGTTACTCCTCAGTCTATAATTCACCCCTCCACTTT,CASSYSSVYNSPLHF
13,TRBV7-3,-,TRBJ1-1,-,TGTGCCAGCAGCCCATCGTTAGTCACTGAAGCTTTCTTT,CASSPSLVTEAFF
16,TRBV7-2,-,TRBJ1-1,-,TGTGCCAGCAAATCACAGGGAAACGCCATGAACACTGAAGCTTTCTTT,CASKSQGNAMNTEAFF
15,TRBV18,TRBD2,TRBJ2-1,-,TGTGCCAGCTCACCTCCAGGGAGCGGGAGAAATGAGCAGTTCTTC,CASSPPGSGRNEQFF
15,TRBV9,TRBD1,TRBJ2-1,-,TGTGCCAGCAGCGTTACGGACAGGTTATACAATGAGCAGTTCTTC,CASSVTDRLYNEQFF
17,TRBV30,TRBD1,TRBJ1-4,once,TGTGCCTGGAGTGTTAACAGGGGGATCACGGCTAATGAAAAACTGTTTTTT,CAWSVNRGITANEKLFF
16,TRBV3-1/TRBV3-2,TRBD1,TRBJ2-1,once,TGTGCCAGCAGCCAAGACCCGGGACAGGGGGCATATGAGCAGTTCTTC,CASSQDPGQGAYEQFF
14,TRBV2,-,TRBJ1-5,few,TGTGCCAGCAGTTCGGTCGTAGCGGGGCAGCCCCAGCATTTT,CASSSVVAGQPQHF
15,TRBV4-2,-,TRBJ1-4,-,TGTGCCAGCAGCCAAGATCGCCAGGTTAATGAAAAACTGTTTTTT,CASSQDRQVNEKLFF
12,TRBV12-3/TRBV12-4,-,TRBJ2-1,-,TGTGCCAGCAGTCAAAACGGTTATGAGCAGTTCTTC,CASSQNGYEQFF
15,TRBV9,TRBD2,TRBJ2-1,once,TGTGCCAGCAGCGTAGATCCGGGAGGTGGGGATGAGCAGTTCTTC,CASSVDPGGGDEQFF
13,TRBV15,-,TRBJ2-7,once,TGTGCCACCAGCAGATCACCGGGGTACGAGCAGTACTTC,CATSRSPGYEQYF
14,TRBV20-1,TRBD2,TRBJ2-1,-,TGCAGTGCTAGTACTAGCGGGAGAACCAATGAGCAGTTCTTC,CSASTSGRTNEQFF
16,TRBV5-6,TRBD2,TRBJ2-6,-,TGTGCCAGCGCGGGGGGTTCGGGCTCTGGGGCCAACGTCCTGACTTTC,CASAGGSGSGANVLTF
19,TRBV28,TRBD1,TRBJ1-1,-,TGTGCCAGCAGTTTATACGCACCCCGGGACAGGGGGCGATCAACTGAAGCTTTCTTT,CASSLYAPRDRGRSTEAFF
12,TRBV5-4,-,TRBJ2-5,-,TGTGCCAGCAGCTCACAACGCGGGACCCAGTACTTC,CASSSQRGTQYF
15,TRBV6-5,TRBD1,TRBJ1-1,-,TGTGCCAGTGCCGCGTACCAGGGGGCTCGTGCTGAAGCTTTCTTT,CASAAYQGARAEAFF
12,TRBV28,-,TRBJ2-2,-,TGTGCCAGCAGTTTGCGGACCGGGGAGCTGTTTTTT,CASSLRTGELFF
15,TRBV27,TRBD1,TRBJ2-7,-,TGTGCCAGCAGTCTTCGACAGGGGAGCTCCTACGAGCAGTACTTC,CASSLRQGSSYEQYF
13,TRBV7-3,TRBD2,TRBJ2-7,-,TGTGCCAGCAGCTCGACTAGCAGTTACGAGCAGTACTTC,CASSSTSSYEQYF
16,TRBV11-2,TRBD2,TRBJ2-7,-,TGTGCCAGCAGCGCCGCGTTAGCGGGAGATTCCTACGAGCAGTACTTC,CASSAALAGDSYEQYF
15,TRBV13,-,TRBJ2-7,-,TGTGCCAGCAGCCTAGGCGGGACAGCCTCCTACGAGCAGTACTTC,CASSLGGTASYEQYF
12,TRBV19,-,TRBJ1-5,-,TGTGCCAGTAGTATTCGCGCTCAGCCCCAGCATTTT,CASSIRAQPQHF
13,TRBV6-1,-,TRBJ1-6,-,TGTGCCAGCAGTGATTTCTCACTTTCACCCCTCCACTTT,CASSDFSLSPLHF
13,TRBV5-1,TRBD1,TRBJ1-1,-,TGCGCCAGCCGGGGACAGGGCGGCACTGAAGCTTTCTTT,CASRGQGGTEAFF
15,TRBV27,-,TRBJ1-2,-,TGTGCCAGCAGCATCGCAGCCGGGGGGGTGCTTGGCTACACCTTC,CASSIAAGGVLGYTF
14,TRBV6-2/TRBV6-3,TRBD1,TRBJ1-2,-,TGTGCCAGCAGTTACTCGGGACAGGGTTCTGGCTACACCTTC,CASSYSGQGSGYTF
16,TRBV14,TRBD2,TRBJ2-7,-,TGTGCCAGCAGCCTACTTGCGGGACTAAACTCTCCCGAGCAGTACTTC,CASSLLAGLNSPEQYF
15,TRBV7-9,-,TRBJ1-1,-,TGTGCCAGCAGCTTAGCGACGGGACAGAACACTGAAGCTTTCTTT,CASSLATGQNTEAFF
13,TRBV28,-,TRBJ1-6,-,TGTGCCAGCAGTCTCCAGGCTAATTCACCCCTCCACTTT,CASSLQANSPLHF
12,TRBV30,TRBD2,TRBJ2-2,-,TGTGCCTGGAGTAGCGGGGCCGGGGAGCTGTTTTTT,CAWSSGAGELFF
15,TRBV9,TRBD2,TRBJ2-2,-,TGTGCCAGCGCACGTAGCGGGGCCAACACCGGGGAGCTGTTTTTT,CASARSGANTGELFF
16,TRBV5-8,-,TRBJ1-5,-,TGTGCCAGCAGCATTGGACAGAGGATGAGTAATCAGCCCCAGCATTTT,CASSIGQRMSNQPQHF
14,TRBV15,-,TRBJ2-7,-,TGTGCCACCAGCACCCATGGACGGGGCTACGAGCAGTACTTC,CATSTHGRGYEQYF
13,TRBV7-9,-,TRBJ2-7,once,TGTGCCAGCAGCCCCAGGGTTATCTACGAGCAGTACTTC,CASSPRVIYEQYF
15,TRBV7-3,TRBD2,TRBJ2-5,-,TGTGCCAGCAGCTTAATTGGACTAGCGGGAGAGACCCAGTACTTC,CASSLIGLAGETQYF
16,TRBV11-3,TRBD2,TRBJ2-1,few,TGTGCCAGCAGCCCGGGGACTAGCGGAATCTACAATGAGCAGTTCTTC,CASSPGTSGIYNEQFF
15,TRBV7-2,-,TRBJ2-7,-,TGTGCCAGCAGCTTTTCTCTTGCCGGGGGATACGAGCAGTACTTC,CASSFSLAGGYEQYF
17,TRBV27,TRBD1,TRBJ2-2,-,TGTGCCAGCAGCACCAAACACCGGGACAGTCCCGCCGGGGAGCTGTTTTTT,CASSTKHRDSPAGELFF
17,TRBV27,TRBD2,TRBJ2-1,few,TGTGCCAGCAGTCCCACGCGACCGGGACTAGCGGGAGAGCAGCAGTTCTTC,CASSPTRPGLAGEQQFF
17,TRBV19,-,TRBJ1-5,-,TGTGCCAGTAGTATGTACAGGGTTAGCATAAGCAATCAGCCCCAGCATTTT,CASSMYRVSISNQPQHF